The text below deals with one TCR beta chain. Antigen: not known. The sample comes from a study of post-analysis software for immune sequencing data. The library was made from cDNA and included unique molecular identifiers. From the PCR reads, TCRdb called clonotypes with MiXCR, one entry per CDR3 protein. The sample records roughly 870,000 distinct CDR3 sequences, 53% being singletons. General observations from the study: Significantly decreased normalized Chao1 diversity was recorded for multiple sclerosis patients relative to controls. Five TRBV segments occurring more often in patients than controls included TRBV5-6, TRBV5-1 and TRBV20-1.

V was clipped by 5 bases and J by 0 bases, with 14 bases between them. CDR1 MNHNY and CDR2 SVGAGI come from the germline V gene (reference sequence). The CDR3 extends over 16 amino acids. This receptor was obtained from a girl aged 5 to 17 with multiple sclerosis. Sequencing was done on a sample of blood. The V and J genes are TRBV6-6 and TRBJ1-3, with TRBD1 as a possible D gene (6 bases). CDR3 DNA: TGTGCCAGCAGTACCCCTGGGGGGGCCTCTGGAAACACCATATATTTT. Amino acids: CASSTPGGASGNTIYF.